The present entry profiles one TCR beta chain with its context. The antigen is unknown. This specimen comes from a study of long-term antiretroviral therapy in people with HIV. Survey level was the resolution at which the v3.0 immunoSEQ assay ran. Clones were read by immunoSEQ multiplex PCR, and TCRdb kept only the in-frame ones, dropping some. The table lists 20,000 to 25,000 clones, 82% of them singletons. At minimum, one pre-ART and two post-ART PBMC samples were obtained from each donor. Without exception, participants with HIV were treated in the United States. Findings of the study overall: Diversity remained lower than transplant donor controls, even though it increased after ART.

The material was unsorted PBMCs, obtained 0.3 years after starting antiretroviral therapy. The receptor comes from a man in his fifties or sixties with HIV.

CDR3 sequence reads: CASSRALAYEQYF. CDR3 bases: TGTGCCAGCAGTCGAGCGTTAGCCTACGAGCAGTACTTC. The J gene is TRBJ2-7, the V gene TRBV27; D is unresolved. V dropped 5 bases and J dropped 2 bases, with 10 bases sitting between them. The CDR3 is 13 residues long. Germline V CDR1 and CDR2: MNHEY, SMNVEV (reference sequence).